One and the same sample provided the 31 T cell receptor beta chains below, sequenced in a study of blood T cell repertoires in COVID-19. Only in-frame clones appear in the TCRdb table, and some are missing; sequencing was by immunoSEQ multiplex PCR. The repertoire consists of about 300,000 clones, with more than 75% occurring once and the leading ten covering 1% to 1.5%. Input material: peripheral blood. The receptors were gathered from a man aged 65-85 years with acute or convalescent COVID-19.

This clone showed up just a few times. The genes are TRBV15 and TRBJ1-3, with D maybe TRBD1 (5 bases). The CDR3 has 18 residues. The germline V and J ends were trimmed by 0 bases and 4 bases, with 19 bases remaining between them. Germline assignment: CDR1 LNHNV and CDR2 YYDKDF (reference sequence). This CDR3 reads CATSRDLGAGADGNTIYF. CDR3 in DNA: TGTGCCACCAGCAGAGATCTAGGGGCCGGAGCCGACGGAAACACCATATATTTT.

The rearrangement joins TRBV6-5 to TRBJ2-7, with 10 positions matching TRBD1. Unmatched junction bases numbered 5, after V lost 6 bases and J lost 0 bases. The CDR3 extends over 15 amino acids. The germline gives CDR1 MNHEY, CDR2 SVGAGI. The DNA for the CDR3 is TGTGCCAGCAGCCCCGGGACAGGGGCCTCCTACGAGCAGTACTTC. Translated: CASSPGTGASYEQYF.

This clone was recorded a few times. For the CDR3, the DNA is TGTGCCAGCAGTCCAACAGGGTTAGGGTACAATGAGCAGTTCTTC. It is translated as CASSPTGLGYNEQFF. The chain has TRBV7-2 and TRBJ2-1, with D maybe TRBD1 (6 bases). CDR1 SGHTA and CDR2 FQGNSA come from the germline V gene. This CDR3 contains 15 residues. Trimming took 6 bases from V and 4 from J, leaving 16 bases between them.

This clone was recorded only once. The chain carries TRBV9 and TRBJ2-5, with a weak D call TRBD2 (5 bases). This CDR3 contains 15 residues. Trimming shortened V by 3 bases and J by 4 bases, and 16 bases separated the two germline ends. The germline gives CDR1 SGDLS, CDR2 YYNGEE. The CDR3 bases are TGTGCCAGCAGCGCAGACGGGGTACGTAGAGAGACCCAGTACTTC. Protein sequence: CASSADGVRRETQYF.

This clone was detected a few times. V is TRBV4-3 and J is TRBJ1-6; a possible D gene is TRBD1 (6 bases). CDR3 length: 16 residues. With 0 bases removed from V and 5 bases from J, the gap between germline ends came to 11 bases. Germline-derived CDR1 and CDR2 are LGHNA and YSLEER. The CDR3 DNA follows: TGCGCCAGCAGCCAAGATATGGCAGGGGATAATTCACCCCTCCACTTT. Protein product: CASSQDMAGDNSPLHF.

The chain joins TRBV15 to TRBJ1-4, with D uncertain. This CDR3 region has 13 residues. V lost 0 bases to trimming and J lost 8 bases, with 7 bases between them. The germline V gene encodes CDR1 LNHNV and CDR2 YYDKDF (reference sequence). The CDR3 here is CATSRDPGEKLFF. CDR3 in DNA: TGTGCCACCAGCAGAGATCCGGGGGAAAAACTGTTTTTT.

The J gene is TRBJ2-1, the V gene TRBV11-2; the D is unclear. Germline CDR1 and CDR2: SGHAT and FQNNGV. The CDR3 runs 15 residues. With 5 bases removed from V and 0 bases from J, the gap between germline ends came to 11 bases. The CDR3 spells CASSQRGSSYNEQFF. Here the CDR3 DNA reads TGTGCCAGCAGCCAAAGAGGTTCCTCCTACAATGAGCAGTTCTTC.

This chain uses TRBV5-5 with TRBJ2-7; 9 bases align to TRBD1. V was pared by 5 bases and J by 6 bases, with 9 bases of the junction left unmatched. This CDR3 contains 14 residues. CDR1 is SGHKS, CDR2 YYEKEE, per germline (reference sequence). The CDR3 protein is CASSERTGVFEQYF. The CDR3 nucleotides read TGTGCCAGCAGTGAGCGGACAGGGGTCTTCGAGCAGTACTTC.

The chain joins TRBV18 to TRBJ1-1; possible D gene TRBD1, 6 bases. Trimming took off 3 bases at V and 0 bases at J, with 14 bases between the two ends. The germline V gene has CDR1 KGHSH and CDR2 LQKENI. The CDR3 loop spans 16 amino acids. This chain's CDR3 is CASSPRKQGLNTEAFF. As DNA, the CDR3 is TGTGCCAGCTCACCTCGCAAACAGGGATTGAACACTGAAGCTTTCTTT. The variable domain in full, with the rest retrieved from reference TRBV18 and TRBJ1-1, is NAGVMQNPRHLVRRRGQEARLRCSPMKGHSHVYWYRQLPEEGLKFMVYLQKENIIDESGMPKERFSAEFPKEGPSILRIQQVVRGDSAAYFCASSPRKQGLNTEAFFGQGTRLTVV.

The chain recombines TRBV4-3 with TRBJ1-2, with unresolved D. Germline assignment: CDR1 LGHNA and CDR2 YSLEER. The CDR3 is 13 amino acids. The V gene lost 0 bases and the J gene lost 8 bases, with 10 bases spanning the gap. The CDR3 nucleotides read TGCGCCAGCAGCCAAGATGCCGGGTGGGGCTACACCTTC. This gives the protein CASSQDAGWGYTF.

This clone was seen a few times. V usage is TRBV11-2 and J usage is TRBJ2-2; 10 positions agree with TRBD2. V gave up 5 bases and J gave up 4 bases; unmatched junction bases: 4. From germline, CDR1 is SGHAT and CDR2 FQNNGV. CDR3 length: 15 amino acids. This CDR3 reads CASSRIAGGTGELFF. Written as DNA, the CDR3 is TGTGCCAGCAGCCGGATAGCGGGGGGCACCGGGGAGCTGTTTTTT.

This clone was seen a handful of times. The rearrangement links TRBV28 to TRBJ1-5; D unclear. This CDR3 comprises 12 residues. The germline V and J ends were trimmed by 1 base and 7 bases, with 5 bases remaining between them. CDR1 MDHEN and CDR2 SYDVKM come from the germline V gene. The CDR3 here is CASSLSRQPQHF. The CDR3 DNA reads as TGTGCCAGCAGTTTATCCAGGCAGCCCCAGCATTTT.

This clone was found a few times. V is TRBV19 and J is TRBJ1-1; 7 bases are shared with TRBD1. The CDR3 is 14 amino acids. The V and J ends lost 8 bases and 4 bases, in that order; junction bases with no gene match: 10. Germline values: CDR1 LNHDA, CDR2 SQIVND (reference sequence). In nucleotides, the CDR3 is TGTGCCAGTGGCCACAGGGGAGAGGGCACTGAAGCTTTCTTT. Protein sequence: CASGHRGEGTEAFF.

The chain joins TRBV7-9 to TRBJ2-2; the match to TRBD1 covers 8 bases. Germline assignment: CDR1 SEHNR and CDR2 FQNEAQ (reference sequence). V lost 5 bases and J lost 5; bases outside the gene matches: 4. The CDR3 runs to 14 residues. The CDR3: CASSVRQGTGELFF. CDR3 coding DNA: TGTGCCAGCAGCGTCCGACAGGGGACCGGGGAGCTGTTTTTT.

The rearrangement joins TRBV3-1 (or the pseudogene TRBV3-2) to TRBJ1-1; a possible D gene is TRBD1 (6 bases). V was trimmed by 5 bases and J by 1 base, leaving 8 bases between them. CDR1 LGHDT and CDR2 YNNKEL come from the germline V gene (reference sequence). This CDR3 spans 13 amino acids. CDR3 loop: CASSLQGNTEAFF. In nucleotides, the CDR3 is TGTGCCAGCAGCTTACAGGGGAACACTGAAGCTTTCTTT.

V usage is TRBV28 and J usage is TRBJ1-2, with 12 positions matching TRBD1. The CDR3 runs 15 residues. Looked up from germline, CDR1 is MDHEN and CDR2 is SYDVKM. Trimming at V came to 4 bases and at J to 6 bases, leaving 6 bases not matched to a gene. The CDR3, as DNA: TGTGCCAGCAGTTCGGTGGGACAGGGGGCAAATGGCTACACCTTC. This encodes CASSSVGQGANGYTF.

The table lists this clone with a count of one. At one end the junction does not follow the germline gene, possibly because of a read error. The chain joins TRBV30 to TRBJ1-4; D call uncertain. This CDR3 comprises 14 residues. The germline CDR1 and CDR2 sequences are GTSNPN and SVGIG (reference sequence). The CDR3 here is CAWSTQSTNEKLFF. CDR3 bases: TGTGCCTGGAGTACCCAGTCAACGAATGAAAAACTGTTTTTT.

The chain combines TRBV5-1 with TRBJ2-7; 7 nucleotides align to TRBD2. The CDR3 is 18 residues long. Unmatched junction bases numbered 14, after V lost 1 base and J lost 1 base. Germline V gene sequence: CDR1 SGHRS, CDR2 YFSETQ. The CDR3 DNA reads TGCGCCAGCAGCTTGAAGGGCAGGGAGGGGTCTCAGTCCTACGAGCAGTACTTC. It encodes CASSLKGREGSQSYEQYF.

The J gene is TRBJ2-2, the V gene TRBV7-9, with 8 bases lining up with TRBD2. Germline values: CDR1 SEHNR, CDR2 FQNEAQ (reference sequence). V dropped 4 bases and J dropped 6; count of bases not matched to a gene: 4. This CDR3 region has 14 residues. The CDR3 DNA reads as TGTGCCAGCAGCTCCGGACTAGCACCCGGGGAGCTGTTTTTT. This gives the protein CASSSGLAPGELFF.

This chain uses TRBV7-9 with TRBJ1-2, with TRBD1 as a possible D gene (6 bases). Trimming left V 4 bases short and J 0 bases short, with 12 bases between. The CDR3 loop spans 15 amino acids. Germline V gene data show CDR1 as SEHNR and CDR2 as FQNEAQ (reference sequence). CDR3 protein: CASSSMTGSNYGYTF. The CDR3 DNA follows: TGTGCCAGCAGCTCTATGACAGGATCTAACTATGGCTACACCTTC.

The rearrangement links TRBV7-9 to TRBJ2-7, with TRBD2 matching 7 bases. This CDR3 contains 15 residues. The germline V gene has CDR1 SEHNR and CDR2 FQNEAQ (reference sequence). Unmatched junction bases numbered 10, after V lost 5 bases and J lost 3 bases. CDR3 bases: TGTGCCAGCAGCACCCTTAGCGGCGGGAGCTACGAGCAGTACTTC. Its translation is CASSTLSGGSYEQYF. The full variable domain, completed using reference TRBV7-9 and TRBJ2-7, is DTGVSQNPRHKITKRGQNVTFRCDPISEHNRLYWYRQTLGQGPEFLTYFQNEAQLEKSRLLSDRFSAERPKGSFSTLEIQRTEQGDSAMYLCASSTLSGGSYEQYFGPGTRLTVT.

J is TRBJ2-5 and V is TRBV5-1; perhaps TRBD2 as D (6 bases). Trimming stripped 4 bases from V and 4 bases from J, with 14 bases between. Germline V gene data show CDR1 as SGHRS and CDR2 as YFSETQ. The CDR3 consists of 14 residues. CDR3 amino acids: CASSPGVVRETQYF. The CDR3 DNA reads as TGCGCCAGCAGCCCGGGGGTAGTACGAGAGACCCAGTACTTC.

This chain links TRBV28 with TRBJ1-2, with TRBD1 as a possible D gene (5 bases). Germline CDR1 is MDHEN and CDR2 is SYDVKM. CDR3 length equals 16 residues. V was cut by 9 bases and J by 4 bases, with 24 bases left in between. CDR3 amino acids: CASCRDSGFRVYGYTF. CDR3 in DNA: TGTGCCAGTTGTAGGGACTCGGGTTTTAGGGTCTATGGCTACACCTTC.

CDR3 protein: CASRRLAGVHEQYF. CDR3 DNA sequence: TGTGCCAGCCGCCGACTAGCGGGAGTTCATGAGCAGTACTTC. V is TRBV6-5 and J is TRBJ2-7, with 12 bases that match TRBD2. Germline trimming cut 8 bases from V and 7 bases from J; bases unmatched to any gene: 9. Per germline, CDR1 MNHEY and CDR2 SVGAGI. This CDR3 comprises 14 residues.

The rearrangement uses TRBV7-9 and TRBJ2-1; D is ambiguous. CDR3 size: 13 residues. V lost 5 bases, J lost 6 bases, and 11 bases lay in between. CDR1 and CDR2 from the germline V gene are SEHNR and FQNEAQ (reference sequence). For the CDR3, the DNA is TGTGCCAGCAGCCATACAAGTTCCAATGAGCAGTTCTTC. Protein product: CASSHTSSNEQFF.

This clone occurred a few times. The CDR3 DNA reads as TGTGCCAGCAGTCCAGGACAGGCTCATCAGCCCCAGCATTTT. Its protein is CASSPGQAHQPQHF. V is TRBV28 and J is TRBJ1-5; 7 positions match TRBD1. The CDR3 has 14 residues. J lost 5 bases, V lost 5 bases, and 6 bases had no gene match. Germline V gene sequence: CDR1 MDHEN, CDR2 SYDVKM.

This chain connects TRBV19 to TRBJ1-5, with D tentatively TRBD1 (5 bases). CDR3 size: 15 residues. Trimming cost V 6 bases and J 2 bases, with 14 bases left between them. Germline V gene sequence: CDR1 LNHDA, CDR2 SQIVND (reference sequence). The CDR3 protein is CASRMGRRGNQPQHF. In DNA, the CDR3 is TGTGCCAGTAGAATGGGGCGCCGGGGCAATCAGCCCCAGCATTTT.

The V and J genes are TRBV29-1 and TRBJ2-7; 9 bases line up with TRBD1. Per germline, CDR1 SQVTM and CDR2 ANQGSEA. The CDR3 spans 12 residues. V lost 5 bases to trimming and J lost 4 bases; unmatched junction nucleotides: 3. The CDR3 coding sequence is TGCAGCGTTACCGGGACAGGGTACGAGCAGTACTTC. This gives the protein CSVTGTGYEQYF.

V gene TRBV21-1 combines with J gene TRBJ2-5; the table's D call, TRBD2, was not checked against the DNA. TRBV21-1 is classified as a pseudogene. The CDR3 is made up of 13 amino acids. The CDR3 coding sequence is TGTGCCAGCAGCAACCCTAGGCAAGAGACCCAGTACTTC. Its translation: CASSNPRQETQYF.

This chain uses TRBV21-1 with TRBJ2-7; the table's D call TRBD2 went unverified against the DNA. TRBV21-1 is tagged as a pseudogene. CDR3 size: 19 residues. Written as DNA, the CDR3 is TGTGCCAGCAGCCCCGTCGGACTAGCGGGATCCTGTTCCACCTACGAGCAGTACTTC. Translated, it gives CASSPVGLAGSCSTYEQYF.

The rearrangement joins TRBV7-8 to TRBJ1-5; D not certain. Germline V gene lookup returns CDR1 SGHVS and CDR2 FQNEAQ. V shed 1 base and J shed 7 bases, with 8 bases lying between them. This CDR3 spans 13 amino acids. The CDR3 reads CASSLGAGQPQHF. The CDR3 region has the DNA TGTGCCAGCAGCTTAGGGGCAGGCCAGCCCCAGCATTTT. Complete variable domain (other parts from reference TRBV7-8 and TRBJ1-5): GAGVSQSPRYKVAKRGQDVALRCDPISGHVSLFWYQQALGQGPEFLTYFQNEAQLDKSGLPSDRFFAERPEGSVSTLKIQRTQQEDSAVYLCASSLGAGQPQHFGDGTRLSIL.